The present T cell receptor (beta chain) was sequenced within a study of T cell changes during pregnancy in multiple sclerosis. Trimming removed 7 bases from V and 0 bases from J, with 13 bases in between. The CDR3 spans 14 residues. The germline V gene has CDR1 SGHVS and CDR2 FQNEAQ. Method: immunoSEQ multiplex PCR; TCRdb's copy keeps in-frame clones and lacks some. The sample includes 30,000 to 35,000 clones, 90% of them seen just once. This chain links TRBV7-8 with TRBJ2-7; D remains unclear. The clonotype comes from a female donor with multiple sclerosis, enrolled in a pregnancy study. The sequences come from CD8+ T cells from peripheral blood mononuclear cells, collected before pregnancy. The chain's CDR3 is CASTPYPGSYEQYF. DNA for the CDR3: TGTGCCAGCACCCCATACCCGGGCTCCTACGAGCAGTACTTC.